This T cell receptor (beta chain) was captured in a study of blood T cell repertoires in COVID-19. This clone was observed a handful of times. Patients of the Seattle cohort, enrolled during active infection, were followed longitudinally. Clones were read by immunoSEQ multiplex PCR, and TCRdb kept only the in-frame ones, dropping some. The table lists some 170,000 clones, around nine tenths of them singletons. The sample taken for sequencing was peripheral blood. This receptor was taken from a woman aged 65 to 85 with COVID-19, enrolled during active disease.

In DNA form, the CDR3 reads TGTGCCAGCAGCGCGGGACAGGGCCGACCGACCGGGGAGCTGTTTTTT. This codes for CASSAGQGRPTGELFF. The V and J genes are TRBV5-6 and TRBJ2-2; TRBD1 agrees at 9 bases. The CDR3 contains 16 residues. Germline loops: CDR1 SGHDT, CDR2 YYEEEE. V shed 4 bases, J shed 5 bases, and the junction held 9 bases outside the gene matches. Supplemented by reference TRBV5-6 and TRBJ2-2, the full variable domain reads DAGVTQSPTHLIKTRGQQVTLRCSPKSGHDTVSWYQQALGQGPQFIFQYYEEEERQRGNFPDRFSGHQFPNYSSELNVNALLLGDSALYLCASSAGQGRPTGELFFGEGSRLTVL.